This T cell receptor beta chain was retrieved from a study of CD8 T cells in ankylosing spondylitis. Study observations and caveats: Reactive arthritis synovial fluid and blood were previously reported to contain some motif variants. Peripheral blood samples showed relatively rare disease-linked clones, and these clones were CD8+. Reportedly, matched ankylosing spondylitis synovial fluid was significantly enriched for disease-linked clones. Characteristic, it appeared, of ankylosing spondylitis blood was a TCR beta motif of about eight highly homologous variants.

Making use of molecular barcodes, quantitative 5'-RACE generated TCR beta libraries. TCRdb re-derived calls from the 5' RACE reads in MiXCR, one entry per CDR3 protein. The sample shows more than 250,000 distinct CDR3 sequences, around 7.6% of them seen only once. There are many counts of this clonotype. Its specificity is not known. Germline CDR1 reads ENHRY; CDR2 reads SYGVKD. This CDR3 has 17 residues. The ends lost 5 bases at V and 4 bases at J; junction bases unmatched: 8. V and J are TRBV10-3 and TRBJ2-1; 13 bases line up with TRBD2. The clonotype was recovered from a male donor with ankylosing spondylitis. Sequences were obtained from blood, either unsorted or a sorted T cell fraction (not recorded which). CDR3 coding DNA: TGTGCCATCAGTCGCGCGAGGACTAGCGGGAGTTACAATGAGCAGTTCTTC. This sequence encodes CAISRARTSGSYNEQFF.